This TCR beta chain came from a study of cytomegalovirus exposure and HLA in healthy donors. The CDR3 covers 12 residues. Germline CDR1 LNHNV, CDR2 YYDKDF (reference sequence). V was shortened by 0 bases and J by 8 bases, with 7 bases between the two germline ends. Concerning this clone: Its antigen remains unknown. Other DNA sequences in this sample translate to the same CDR3.

Findings of the study overall: Earlier analysis yielded a pattern in which most TCR beta V segments were productive about 87% or about 30% of the time. What a later analysis showed was that several of the most significant clusters appeared linked to common viral pathogens.

A multiplex PCR was run with 60 Vbeta primers and 13 Jbeta primers. The assay was immunoSEQ multiplex PCR, and TCRdb's table has in-frame clones only and misses some. The data show 200,000 to 250,000 clones, roughly 82% seen once. Healthy individuals who donated bone marrow served as the donors. The sequencing sample was made of PBMCs. The sequence was collected from a woman aged 40 to 50 in good health and CMV-seropositive. This sequence joins TRBV15 and TRBJ1-2; D is uncertain. CDR3 nucleotides: TGTGCCACCAGCAGAGATCTTAGCGGCTACACCTTC. Translated, it gives CATSRDLSGYTF.